Listed below are T cell receptor beta chains from one sample, sequenced in a study of CD8 T cells in ankylosing spondylitis. In TCRdb, the 5' RACE reads were re-called with MiXCR into one record per CDR3 protein. The top ten hold roughly 1.1% of the sample, which has 300,000 to 350,000 distinct CDR3 sequences, around 15% seen once. Sequencing used blood, either unsorted or a sorted T cell fraction (not recorded which). These receptors were collected from a male donor with ankylosing spondylitis or in good health (not recorded which). CDR3s include the opening cysteine and the closing phenylalanine or tryptophan. D genes are given only for firm matches. Expanded clones get a size class; other rows say once, few or many, or leave the size out.

d_call clone_size j_call v_call cdr3_nt cdr3_aa
. few TRBJ2-5 TRBV5-5 TGTGCCAGCAGCTTGGTGGCAGTGGGGGGGACCCAGTACTTC CASSLVAVGGTQYF
. few TRBJ1-1 TRBV15 TGTGCCACCAGCAGAGATAAAGGCACTGAAGCTTTCTTT CATSRDKGTEAFF
TRBD1 few TRBJ1-6 TRBV12-3/TRBV12-4 TGTGCCAGCAGTTTTAGGGGGACAGGGGATTCACCCCTCCACTTT CASSFRGTGDSPLHF
. many TRBJ1-2 TRBV10-3 TGTGCCATCAGTGAGTCTCAGGGCCGAGATGGCTACACCTTC CAISESQGRDGYTF
. . TRBJ2-2 TRBV11-3 TGTGCCAGCAGCCTGGGCAGTATGAACACCGGGGAGCTGTTTTTT CASSLGSMNTGELFF
TRBD1 . TRBJ1-1 TRBV4-1 TGCGCCAGCCGACCCGGGACAGACACTGAAGCTTTCTTT CASRPGTDTEAFF
. . TRBJ2-2 TRBV5-1 TGCGCCAGCAGCCTTGACGCTAGGAACACCGGGGAGCTGTTTTTT CASSLDARNTGELFF
. few TRBJ2-7 TRBV20-1 TGCAGTGCTAGACGTGCCGGGGGCTCCTACGAGCAGTACTTC CSARRAGGSYEQYF
TRBD1 . TRBJ1-1 TRBV18 TGTGCCAGCTCACCAAGGGATCGGGACAGAGCTGAAGCTTTCTTT CASSPRDRDRAEAFF
. many TRBJ1-1 TRBV5-1 TGCGCCAGCAGCTTAGGAGTGGAGGGCACTGAAGCTTTCTTT CASSLGVEGTEAFF
. few TRBJ2-3 TRBV6-1 TGTGCCACCACTCGACAGCACACAGATACGCAGTATTTT CATTRQHTDTQYF
TRBD2 few TRBJ2-1 TRBV3-1 TGTGCCAGCAGCCAATTTAGCGGGAGGAAGAATGAGCAGTTCTTC CASSQFSGRKNEQFF
. few TRBJ1-1 TRBV18 TGTGCCAGCTTCTCGCCCCTTACAGAGATGAACACTGAAGCTTTCTTT CASFSPLTEMNTEAFF
TRBD1 . TRBJ1-2 TRBV6-6 TGTGCCAGCAGTGCCGAAGGGGGCCGCTACACCTTC CASSAEGGRYTF
. . TRBJ2-5 TRBV10-2 TGCGCCAGCAGTGAGTCCCGGACAGTCCAAGAGACCCAGTACTTC CASSESRTVQETQYF
TRBD2 . TRBJ2-3 TRBV20-1 TGCAGTGCTAGAGATCCGGCGGGAGCTTCAGATACGCAGTATTTT CSARDPAGASDTQYF
TRBD1 few TRBJ1-2 TRBV7-8 TGTGCCAGCAGCTTAGCGGGACAGGGCCGATTCTATGGCTACACCTTC CASSLAGQGRFYGYTF
. many TRBJ1-1 TRBV10-3 TGTGCCATCAGTCCCCGGGTGGGGGGGCGGTTGAACACTGAAGCTTTCTTT CAISPRVGGRLNTEAFF
. . TRBJ2-7 TRBV6-1 TGTGCCAGCAGTCCCCGATCTTGGAGCTACGAGCAGTACTTC CASSPRSWSYEQYF
. many TRBJ2-1 TRBV10-3 TGTGCCATCAGTTCCATTCAGGGGTACAATGAGCAGTTCTTC CAISSIQGYNEQFF
TRBD2 . TRBJ2-7 TRBV25-1 TGTGCCAGCAGCGCTGGGACTAGCGGATACGAGCAGTACTTC CASSAGTSGYEQYF
. . TRBJ1-3 TRBV5-1 TGCGCCAGCAGCGATGGAGGATCCAGCTCTGGAAACACCATATATTTT CASSDGGSSSGNTIYF
. . TRBJ2-3 TRBV19 TGTGCCAGTAGTCCCCGATTGAAGGGGTCTAGCACAGATACGCAGTATTTT CASSPRLKGSSTDTQYF
. many TRBJ1-2 TRBV10-2 TGCGCCAGCAGTGAAGGGGGGGGCGGCTACACCTTC CASSEGGGGYTF
. few TRBJ2-3 TRBV12-5 TGTGCTAGTGGCGCCGTCCTATCCTCCGGCGCAGATACGCAGTATTTT CASGAVLSSGADTQYF
. few TRBJ2-1 TRBV11-1 TGTGCCAGCAGCACTCCAGGGGATAGCGGGCTTAGAAACTCCTACAATGAGCAGTTCTTC CASSTPGDSGLRNSYNEQFF
TRBD2 few TRBJ2-1 TRBV12-3/TRBV12-4 TGTGCCAGCAGTTTGTCTAGCGGGGGGACCCGTGAGTTCTTC CASSLSSGGTREFF
. . TRBJ2-2 TRBV5-1 TGCGCCAGCAGCTCCGTACAGGATCCCGGCGGGGAGCTGTTTTTT CASSSVQDPGGELFF
TRBD2 . TRBJ2-1 TRBV7-2 TGTGCCAGTGCAATCGACGGGGGGGCAGGTGAGCAGTTCTTC CASAIDGGAGEQFF
. . TRBJ2-7 TRBV4-2 TGTGCCAGCAGCCACAGGGTTGATTACGAGCAGTACTTC CASSHRVDYEQYF
TRBD2 . TRBJ2-1 TRBV7-9 TGTGCCAGCAGCGCGCGGGGGACCGCCTACAATGAGCAGTTCTTC CASSARGTAYNEQFF
. many TRBJ1-5 TRBV6-5 TGTGCCAGCAGTTACCGACAGGATCCCAATCAGCCCCAGCATTTT CASSYRQDPNQPQHF
TRBD2 few TRBJ2-3 TRBV4-1 TGCGCCAGCAGCCGGGGCCTCCTAGCGGGGGGTGGCACAGATACGCAGTATTTT CASSRGLLAGGGTDTQYF
TRBD1 many TRBJ2-7 TRBV10-3 TGTGCCATCAGTGGCGACAGGGGGTACGAGCAGTACTTC CAISGDRGYEQYF
. . TRBJ1-5 TRBV11-2 TGTGCCAGCAGCTTATTAGGGGATGGGAATCAGCCCCAGCATTTT CASSLLGDGNQPQHF
TRBD1 . TRBJ1-1 TRBV10-3 TGTGCCATCAGTGATGGACAGGCAAAAGCTTTCTTT CAISDGQAKAFF
. many TRBJ1-1 TRBV12-3/TRBV12-4 TGTGCCAGCACCGGTCGAGGTGAAGCTTTCTTT CASTGRGEAFF
. . TRBJ2-3 TRBV5-1 TGCGCCAGCAGCTCCCTTTCTTCGCCCGACACAGATACGCAGTATTTT CASSSLSSPDTDTQYF
. . TRBJ1-5 TRBV5-1 TGCGCCAGCAGCTTAGGAGGTTCGGGGGAGCCCCAGCATTTT CASSLGGSGEPQHF
. many TRBJ1-1 TRBV5-1 TGCGCCAGCAGCTTGTTGGACCCGGGAGACACTGAAGCTTTCTTT CASSLLDPGDTEAFF
TRBD1 . TRBJ2-1 TRBV20-1 TGCAGTGCTAGAATACAGGGGGCGGGCAATGAGCAGTTCTTC CSARIQGAGNEQFF
. many TRBJ1-1 TRBV5-1 TGCGCCAGCAGCTTGGCCAAGAGGGACACTGAAGCTTTCTTT CASSLAKRDTEAFF
. . TRBJ2-3 TRBV27 TGTGCCAGCAGTTTATTAGTAGGGGCTAGCACAGATACGCAGTATTTT CASSLLVGASTDTQYF
. . TRBJ2-1 TRBV12-3/TRBV12-4 TGTGCCAGCAGTTTAGTAAGGGGTCGGTACAATGAGCAGTTCTTC CASSLVRGRYNEQFF
. . TRBJ1-2 TRBV7-9 TGTGCCAGCAGCTTACCCGGGGGCAGCTACACCTTC CASSLPGGSYTF
. few TRBJ2-1 TRBV6-1 TGTGCCAGCAGTGGGACCCGGGGGACGTACAATGAGCAGTTCTTC CASSGTRGTYNEQFF
. . TRBJ1-1 TRBV20-1 TGCAGTGCAGAAGGGACTGAAGCTTTCTTT CSAEGTEAFF
. few TRBJ2-1 TRBV2 TGTGCCAGCAGTGAAAGACGGCTGAACAATGAGCAGTTCTTC CASSERRLNNEQFF
TRBD2 few TRBJ2-5 TRBV5-1 TGCGCCAGCAGCTTGACTAGCGGAGAGGAAGAGACCCAGTACTTC CASSLTSGEEETQYF